The present TCR beta chain was sequenced within a study of blood T cell repertoires in COVID-19. Study-level background: Samples taken during acute and convalescent COVID-19 were collected in the United States, Italy and Spain. PBMCs, B-cell-depleted T cells, or T cells provided the cDNA or gDNA that made up the material.

Germline lookup yields CDR1 KGHSH and CDR2 LQKENI. The ends lost 3 bases at V and 7 bases at J; junction bases unmatched: 5. The CDR3 runs to 15 residues. Per the original methods: It was from reference gene primer amplification that nucleated cell counts were estimated. Profiled with immunoSEQ multiplex PCR; TCRdb holds only in-frame clones, not every one. D and trimming come from the DNA, and the V and J calls and clone size come from that table. The sample holds around 100,000 clones; roughly 84% are singletons and the top ten take 7.5% to 10%. The clonotype comes from a woman aged 40 to 50 with acute or convalescent COVID-19. This chain connects TRBV18 to TRBJ1-6, with 8 bases that match TRBD1. Source material: peripheral blood. Here the CDR3 DNA reads TGTGCCAGCTCACCTGGACAGGGAGGAAATTCACCCCTCCACTTT. It specifies CASSPGQGGNSPLHF.